This passage covers 12 T cell receptor beta chains from one sample sequenced in a study of T cell responses to AZD1222 COVID-19 vaccine. The data were produced by immunoSEQ multiplex PCR, yet TCRdb's version contains in-frame clones alone and is incomplete. The sample shows around 150,000 clones, approximately 92% of them seen only once. Sequenced here: peripheral blood, sampled on day 0 of AZD1222 vaccination. All receptors come from an adult in good health.

The CDR3 loop is CATSDTGSRTDTQYF. For the CDR3, the DNA is TGTGCCACCAGTGACACAGGGAGTAGGACAGATACGCAGTATTTT. The chain is built from TRBV24-1 and TRBJ2-3; D possibly corresponds to TRBD1 (6 bases). The CDR3 loop spans 15 amino acids. The V gene lost 4 bases and the J gene lost 3 bases, with 13 bases spanning the gap. Per germline, CDR1 KGHDR and CDR2 SFDVKD.

DNA of the CDR3: TGTGCCAGCAGCTTGACAGGGAATCCAACTAATGAAAAACTGTTTTTT. Amino acids: CASSLTGNPTNEKLFF. This chain joins TRBV5-6 and TRBJ1-4, with TRBD1 as a possible D gene (6 bases). This CDR3 spans 16 amino acids. V lost 1 base, J lost 0 bases, and 10 bases lay in between. Looked up from germline, CDR1 is SGHDT and CDR2 is YYEEEE.

The chain recombines TRBV15 with TRBJ2-7; weak D call: TRBD2 (5 bases). Germline V gene lookup returns CDR1 LNHNV and CDR2 YYDKDF (reference sequence). The CDR3 extends over 16 amino acids. Deletions cut 1 base from V and 0 bases from J, with 13 bases between. The CDR3 sequence: CATSRVDYVSSYEQYF. The CDR3 coding sequence is TGTGCCACCAGCAGAGTAGACTACGTGAGCTCCTACGAGCAGTACTTC.

The chain links TRBV6-5 to TRBJ2-3; no definite D call. Germline loops: CDR1 MNHEY, CDR2 SVGAGI. The CDR3 runs to 14 residues. The V gene lost 7 bases and the J gene lost 3 bases, with 14 bases spanning the gap. The CDR3, as DNA: TGTGCCAGCACCCAAAGCTCCGGGACAGATACGCAGTATTTT. Translating gives CASTQSSGTDTQYF.

This clone has just one count. The CDR3 sequence: CAWSVGLAGAVHEQFF. The CDR3 nucleotides read TGTGCCTGGAGTGTGGGACTAGCGGGAGCCGTCCATGAGCAGTTCTTC. The J gene is TRBJ2-1, the V gene TRBV30; TRBD2 agrees at 14 bases. After removal of 0 bases from V and 8 bases from J, the junction contained 6 bases not matched to a gene. Germline V gives CDR1 GTSNPN, CDR2 SVGIG (reference sequence). This CDR3 contains 16 residues.

J is TRBJ1-2 and V is TRBV3-1 (or the pseudogene TRBV3-2), with TRBD1 matching 9 bases. Germline CDR1 LGHDT, CDR2 YNNKEL (reference sequence). Trimming removed 4 bases from V and 4 bases from J; junction bases left unmatched: 4. The CDR3 is 14 residues long. CDR3 residues: CASSLQGAGYGYTF. CDR3 coding DNA: TGTGCCAGCAGCCTACAGGGGGCGGGCTATGGCTACACCTTC.

The chain is built from TRBV5-1 and TRBJ1-6; 7 positions agree with TRBD1. The J segment lost 6 bases and the V segment lost 1 base, leaving 7 bases of the junction unmatched. Germline-derived CDR1 and CDR2 are SGHRS and YFSETQ. The CDR3 runs to 16 residues. The CDR3 nucleotides read TGCGCCAGCAGCTTGCGCGACAGGGTGGCTAATTCACCCCTCCACTTT. As protein: CASSLRDRVANSPLHF.

The V and J genes are TRBV7-2 and TRBJ1-2; D not resolved. The germline CDR1 and CDR2 sequences are SGHTA and FQGNSA. The CDR3 sequence is 15 residues long. Trimming took off 5 bases at V and 6 bases at J, with 19 bases between the two ends. CDR3 coding DNA: TGTGCCAGCAGCACCCCCTGGTGGAGCGCCGATGGCTACACCTTC. Amino acids: CASSTPWWSADGYTF.

The V and J genes are TRBV4-2 and TRBJ1-1; 8 bases line up with TRBD1. Germline V lookup: CDR1 LGHNA, CDR2 YNFKEQ. The CDR3 length is 14 residues. The V segment lost 3 bases and the J segment 4 bases; nucleotides outside the gene matches: 4. The CDR3 DNA follows: TGTGCCAGCAGCCAGCGGACAGGGTCCACTGAAGCTTTCTTT. This encodes CASSQRTGSTEAFF.

This clone came up once. The chain couples TRBV6-2 or TRBV6-3 to TRBJ1-6; D is unresolved. The germline CDR1 and CDR2 sequences are MNHEY and SVGEGT. Deletions cut 0 bases from V and 10 bases from J, with 10 bases between. The CDR3 contains 14 residues. The CDR3 reads CASSYSSRPSPLHF. CDR3 coding DNA: TGTGCCAGCAGTTACTCGAGTCGACCCTCACCCCTCCACTTT.

The chain couples TRBV7-8 to TRBJ1-6, with a possible D match to TRBD1 (5 bases). Germline CDR1 and CDR2: SGHVS and FQNEAQ. This CDR3 has 13 residues. V dropped 5 bases and J dropped 15 bases, with 17 bases sitting between them. CDR3 bases: TGTGCCAGCAGCGATAGGAGGGGCCAGGGCCTCCACTTT. It is translated as CASSDRRGQGLHF.

The chain joins TRBV5-1 to TRBJ1-1; no reliable D call. Germline CDR1 SGHRS, CDR2 YFSETQ. Trimming stripped 1 base from V and 1 base from J, with 14 bases between. The CDR3 length is 16 residues. CDR3 in amino acids: CASSLIGGMGNTEAFF. The CDR3 DNA sequence: TGCGCCAGCAGCTTGATCGGCGGGATGGGGAACACTGAAGCTTTCTTT.